A single sample is the source of the 15 T cell receptor beta chains below, sequenced in a study of CD4 T cells in relation to SARS-CoV-2 and coronaviruses. Antigens for these TCRs are unknown. Measured with immunoSEQ multiplex PCR; TCRdb has only the in-frame clones, and not every one. The table lists around 34,000 clones, around four fifths of them singletons. The source material was memory CD4+ T cells from PBMCs, cultured in vitro. The receptors originated from an adult with COVID-19.

The chain employs TRBV2 and TRBJ2-7; no reliable D call. V was clipped by 7 bases and J by 0 bases, with 7 bases between them. CDR1 is SNHLY, CDR2 FYNNEI, per germline. The CDR3 has 12 amino acids. CDR3 coding DNA: TGTGCCAGCAACCCCCCCTCCTACGAGCAGTACTTC. Its protein product is CASNPPSYEQYF.

This chain joins TRBV6-4 and TRBJ2-2; TRBD1 agrees at 7 bases. Germline CDR1 and CDR2: MRHNA and SNTAGT. V gave up 6 bases and J gave up 7 bases; unmatched junction bases: 8. The CDR3 extends over 14 amino acids. In nucleotides, the CDR3 is TGTGCCAGCAGCGTACAGGGGTTCGACGGGGAGCTGTTTTTT. It specifies CASSVQGFDGELFF.

The chain employs TRBV4-1 and TRBJ2-3; TRBD1 aligns across 9 bases. CDR1 and CDR2 from the germline V gene are MGHRA and YSYEKL. The CDR3 is made up of 17 amino acids. Unmatched junction bases numbered 9, after V lost 3 bases and J lost 2 bases. For the CDR3, the DNA is TGCGCCAGCAGCCAGCCTCCCAGGACAGGGGCCACAGATACGCAGTATTTT. It yields the protein CASSQPPRTGATDTQYF.

This chain links TRBV9 with TRBJ2-2; possibly TRBD1 or TRBD2 for D (5 bases each). Germline CDR1 reads SGDLS; CDR2 reads YYNGEE. The V and J ends lost 0 bases and 5 bases respectively, with 11 bases between them. The CDR3 loop spans 15 amino acids. The CDR3 DNA sequence: TGTGCCAGCAGCGTAGCGGCCAGGGAGACCGGGGAGCTGTTTTTT. Encoded protein: CASSVAARETGELFF.

To note about this clone: Other DNA sequences in the sample encode the same CDR3. The chain links TRBV7-9 to TRBJ2-3, with no clear D. Looked up from germline, CDR1 is SEHNR and CDR2 is FQNEAQ (reference sequence). The V end lost 8 bases, the J end lost 4 bases, and 10 bases lay between the germline ends. The CDR3 sequence is 12 residues long. CDR3 region: CASSALADTQYF. The CDR3 DNA follows: TGTGCCAGCTCCGCCCTCGCAGATACGCAGTATTTT.

The chain links TRBV7-8 to TRBJ2-5; D tentatively fits TRBD1 or TRBD2 (6 bases each). Looked up from germline, CDR1 is SGHVS and CDR2 is FQNEAQ. The V end lost 3 bases, the J end lost 6 bases, and 17 bases lay between the germline ends. This CDR3 is 15 amino acids long. CDR3 amino acids: CASSLYRGLRQTQYF. The CDR3 region has the DNA TGTGCCAGCAGCTTGTATCGGGGGCTCCGACAGACCCAGTACTTC.

The chain couples TRBV18 to TRBJ2-5; 13 bases are a match to TRBD2. The junction had 2 bases not matched to a gene; V was cut back by 1 base and J by 3 bases. Germline CDR1 is KGHSH and CDR2 is LQKENI. There are 16 residues in the CDR3. The CDR3 region has the DNA TGTGCCAGCTCACCACGACTAGCGGGAGGAGAAGAGACCCAGTACTTC. Protein product: CASSPRLAGGEETQYF.

This clone has a single count. The chain carries TRBV19 and TRBJ1-3, with TRBD1 as a possible D gene (6 bases). V lost 6 bases, J lost 0 bases, and 12 bases lay in between. Germline CDR1 is LNHDA and CDR2 is SQIVND (reference sequence). This CDR3 is 15 amino acids long. The CDR3 DNA is TGTGCCAGTAGGTCGCGGGGGCTCTCTGGAAACACCATATATTTT. Its translation is CASRSRGLSGNTIYF.

J is TRBJ1-1 and V is TRBV5-1; D remains ambiguous. The CDR3 is made up of 14 amino acids. Germline CDR1 SGHRS, CDR2 YFSETQ. The V gene lost 0 bases and the J gene lost 1 base, with 7 bases spanning the gap. The CDR3 sequence is CASSLDRGNTEAFF. CDR3 sequence (DNA): TGCGCCAGCAGCTTGGATCGGGGGAACACTGAAGCTTTCTTT.

The CDR3 DNA reads TGTGCCAGCAGCGGAGGGAGTGATGGCGAGCAGTACTTC. As protein: CASSGGSDGEQYF. The chain combines TRBV9 with TRBJ2-7, with a tentative D call TRBD2 (5 bases). Germline assignment: CDR1 SGDLS and CDR2 YYNGEE. V shed 3 bases and J shed 6 bases, with 13 bases lying between them. This CDR3 is built from 13 residues.

The J gene is TRBJ2-7, the V gene TRBV4-1; 13 bases align to TRBD2. The CDR3 loop spans 16 amino acids. After removal of 3 bases from V and 1 base from J, the junction contained 3 bases not matched to a gene. CDR1 is MGHRA, CDR2 YSYEKL, per germline. CDR3 in amino acids: CASSQGLAGTSYEQYF. The CDR3 nucleotides are TGCGCCAGCAGCCAGGGACTAGCGGGGACGTCCTACGAGCAGTACTTC.

This rearrangement joins TRBV29-1 to TRBJ2-1; D uncertain. The CDR3 runs 13 residues. V was pared by 4 bases and J by 0 bases, with 7 bases between. Germline V gene lookup returns CDR1 SQVTM and CDR2 ANQGSEA. The DNA of the CDR3 is TGCAGCGTTGCTATCGGCTCCTACAATGAGCAGTTCTTC. This codes for CSVAIGSYNEQFF.

The CDR3, as DNA: TGTGCCAGCAGTTACCCTAGCGGGAGTTTGGAAGATACGCAGTATTTT. Translating gives CASSYPSGSLEDTQYF. The chain recombines TRBV6-6 with TRBJ2-3; 10 bases fit TRBD2. The CDR3 extends over 16 amino acids. V dropped 2 bases and J dropped 5; count of bases not matched to a gene: 7. The V gene's germline CDR1 is MNHNY and CDR2 SVGAGI (reference sequence).

The chain combines TRBV28 with TRBJ2-3; 10 nucleotides match TRBD2. V was pared by 6 bases and J by 2 bases, with 5 bases of the junction left unmatched. The CDR3 has 15 amino acids. Per germline, CDR1 MDHEN and CDR2 SYDVKM. As DNA, the CDR3 is TGTGCCAGCAGGCCGGGACTAGCGTACACAGATACGCAGTATTTT. Its protein is CASRPGLAYTDTQYF.

Comment on this clone: One end of the junction does not line up with germline, which may come from a read error. The chain employs TRBV7-7 and TRBJ2-7, with TRBD2 matching over 9 bases. The CDR3 extends over 15 amino acids. CDR1 and CDR2 from the germline V gene are SSHAT and FNYEAQ (reference sequence). The CDR3 region is CASSLGLAGTYEQYF. CDR3 coding DNA: TGTGCTAGCAGCTTAGGGCTAGCGGGGACCTACGAGCAGTACTTC.